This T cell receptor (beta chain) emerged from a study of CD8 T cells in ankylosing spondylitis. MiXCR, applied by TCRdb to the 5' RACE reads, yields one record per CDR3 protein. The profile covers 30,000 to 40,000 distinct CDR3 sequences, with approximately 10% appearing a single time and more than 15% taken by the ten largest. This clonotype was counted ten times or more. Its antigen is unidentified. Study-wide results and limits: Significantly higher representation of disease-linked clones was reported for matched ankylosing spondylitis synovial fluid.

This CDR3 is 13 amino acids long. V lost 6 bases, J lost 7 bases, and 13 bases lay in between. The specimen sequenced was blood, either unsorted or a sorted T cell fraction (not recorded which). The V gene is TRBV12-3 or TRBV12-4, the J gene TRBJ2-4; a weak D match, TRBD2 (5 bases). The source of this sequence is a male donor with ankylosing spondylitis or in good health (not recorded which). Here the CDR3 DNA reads TGTGCCAGCAGCACCAAGGGCGGGAACATTCAGTACTTC. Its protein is CASSTKGGNIQYF.